These 9 T cell receptor beta chains came from one sample sequenced in a study of blood T cell repertoires in COVID-19 (dated by TCRdb to 2020 to 2022). Libraries were prepared through the immunoSEQ multiplex PCR assay. This immuneACCESS table, as held by TCRdb, lists in-frame sequences with V and J called but not all clones. Of the missing ones, under half trace to an unresolved V gene in checked studies; the others have no known cause. The sample profile shows some 150,000 clones; 85% to 90% of them were found once. The ten largest clonotypes hold approximately 9.9% of the sample. The sequencing sample was made of peripheral blood. These receptors came from a woman aged 80 or over with acute or convalescent COVID-19.

The chain combines TRBV18 with TRBJ1-1; maybe TRBD1 (5 bases). The CDR3 totals 15 residues. V was pared by 6 bases and J by 3 bases, with 17 bases between. Germline CDR1 reads KGHSH; CDR2 reads LQKENI. CDR3 sequence (DNA): TGTGCCAGCTCGCTAAACCGGGTAGGGGACACTGAAGCTTTCTTT. Amino acid sequence: CASSLNRVGDTEAFF. The full variable domain, its missing parts supplied by reference TRBV18 and TRBJ1-1, is NAGVMQNPRHLVRRRGQEARLRCSPMKGHSHVYWYRQLPEEGLKFMVYLQKENIIDESGMPKERFSAEFPKEGPSILRIQQVVRGDSAAYFCASSLNRVGDTEAFFGQGTRLTVV.

The CDR3 coding sequence is TGCGCCAGCAGCCGGGGGACAGGGGCTAACTATGGCTACACCTTC. This gives the protein CASSRGTGANYGYTF. The chain has TRBV4-3 and TRBJ1-2, with TRBD1 matching over 10 bases. CDR3 length: 15 residues. The V and J ends lost 4 bases and 0 bases, in that order; junction bases with no gene match: 2. Germline lookup yields CDR1 LGHNA and CDR2 YSLEER.

The chain has TRBV4-1 and TRBJ1-5; the D gene is possibly TRBD1 (5 bases). Per germline, CDR1 MGHRA and CDR2 YSYEKL. The CDR3 has 15 residues. Trimming took 4 bases from V and 2 from J, leaving 12 bases between them. The chain's CDR3 is CASSPAGGGNQPQHF. The DNA of the CDR3 is TGCGCCAGCAGCCCCGCGGGGGGGGGCAATCAGCCCCAGCATTTT.

This clone was picked up a small number of times. The chain is built from TRBV29-1 and TRBJ2-5; D may be TRBD2 (6 bases). This CDR3 region has 12 residues. Germline V gene data show CDR1 as SQVTM and CDR2 as ANQGSEA. The V gene lost 4 bases and the J gene lost 4 bases, with 10 bases spanning the gap. CDR3 protein: CSVAEGSETQYF. In nucleotides, the CDR3 is TGCAGCGTTGCGGAGGGGTCAGAGACCCAGTACTTC.

V is TRBV5-1 and J is TRBJ2-4, with 8 bases identical to TRBD1. Trimming cost V 4 bases and J 6 bases; bases outside gene matches: 12. Germline V gene data show CDR1 as SGHRS and CDR2 as YFSETQ. This CDR3 has 16 amino acids. The CDR3 DNA reads TGCGCCAGCAGCCTAGACAGGGGATATCGGGGAAACATTCAGTACTTC. Its protein product is CASSLDRGYRGNIQYF.

The J gene is TRBJ2-1, the V gene TRBV7-8; 14 bases are shared with TRBD2. Germline V gene lookup returns CDR1 SGHVS and CDR2 FQNEAQ. The CDR3 spans 15 residues. The junction had 6 bases not matched to a gene; V was cut back by 5 bases and J by 9 bases. This chain's CDR3 is CASSLTSGGAGEQFF. Written as DNA, the CDR3 is TGTGCCAGCAGCCTGACTAGCGGGGGGGCCGGTGAGCAGTTCTTC.

The chain joins TRBV6-1 to TRBJ2-1; 15 nucleotides match TRBD2. Germline CDR1 and CDR2: MNHNS and SASEGT. Trimming at V came to 2 bases and at J to 4 bases, leaving 6 bases not matched to a gene. The CDR3 has 18 amino acids. The CDR3 DNA is TGTGCCAGCAGTGAAAGGACTAGCGGGGGGGCCGGTTACAATGAGCAGTTCTTC. This translates into CASSERTSGGAGYNEQFF.

This chain links TRBV7-9 with TRBJ2-5; 13 bases are a match to TRBD2. Looked up from germline, CDR1 is SEHNR and CDR2 is FQNEAQ (reference sequence). V shed 1 base, J shed 0 bases, and the junction held 8 bases outside the gene matches. The CDR3 extends over 19 amino acids. This chain's CDR3 is CASSLVFTSGGANQETQYF. The DNA of the CDR3 is TGTGCCAGCAGCTTAGTATTTACTAGCGGGGGGGCTAACCAAGAGACCCAGTACTTC. The full variable domain, in which reference TRBV7-9 and TRBJ2-5 provide the parts outside the CDR3, is DTGVSQNPRHKITKRGQNVTFRCDPISEHNRLYWYRQTLGQGPEFLTYFQNEAQLEKSRLLSDRFSAERPKGSFSTLEIQRTEQGDSAMYLCASSLVFTSGGANQETQYFGPGTRLLVL.

The CDR3 nucleotides read TGTGCCAGCAGCTACTTTAAAGAGCAGTTCTTC. Its protein is CASSYFKEQFF. V usage is TRBV2 and J usage is TRBJ2-1, with no clear D. Trimming cost V 6 bases and J 10 bases, with 10 bases left between them. This CDR3 is built from 11 residues. Germline CDR1 reads SNHLY; CDR2 reads FYNNEI.